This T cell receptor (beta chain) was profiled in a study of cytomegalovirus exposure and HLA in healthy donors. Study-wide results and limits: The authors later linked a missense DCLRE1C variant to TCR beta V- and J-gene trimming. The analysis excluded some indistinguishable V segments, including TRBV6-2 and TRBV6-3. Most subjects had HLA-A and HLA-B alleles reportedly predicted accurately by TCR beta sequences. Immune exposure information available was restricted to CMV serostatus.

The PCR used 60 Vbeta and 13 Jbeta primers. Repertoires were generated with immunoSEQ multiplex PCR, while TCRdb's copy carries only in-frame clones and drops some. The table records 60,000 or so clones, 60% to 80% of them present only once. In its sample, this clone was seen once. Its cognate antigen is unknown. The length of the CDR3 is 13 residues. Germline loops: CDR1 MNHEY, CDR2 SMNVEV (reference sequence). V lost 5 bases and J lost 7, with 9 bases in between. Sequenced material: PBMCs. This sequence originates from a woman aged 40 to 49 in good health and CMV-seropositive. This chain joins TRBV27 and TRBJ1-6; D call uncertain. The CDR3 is CASSPAGNSPLHF. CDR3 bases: TGTGCCAGCAGTCCGGCGGGAAATTCACCCCTCCACTTT.